These 12 T cell receptor beta chains originate from one sample sequenced in a study of cytomegalovirus exposure and HLA in healthy donors. PCR primers comprised 60 Vbeta and 13 Jbeta primers. Method: immunoSEQ multiplex PCR; TCRdb's copy keeps in-frame clones and lacks some. The data hold under 250,000 clones, with about 77% observed a single time. The material sequenced was PBMCs. These receptor sequences come from a boy younger than 18 in good health and CMV-seronegative.

The rearrangement links TRBV10-3 to TRBJ2-5, with 7 nucleotides matching TRBD1. The CDR3 covers 13 residues. V lost 2 bases to trimming and J lost 5 bases; unmatched junction nucleotides: 2. Germline V gene lookup returns CDR1 ENHRY and CDR2 SYGVKD. The CDR3 DNA reads TGTGCCATCAGTGAGGGACAGGAGGAGACCCAGTACTTC. Amino acids: CAISEGQEETQYF.

V is TRBV5-1 and J is TRBJ2-7, with 7 positions matching TRBD1. Germline V gene lookup returns CDR1 SGHRS and CDR2 YFSETQ. This CDR3 comprises 13 residues. V gave up 3 bases and J gave up 2 bases; unmatched junction bases: 2. CDR3 sequence (DNA): TGCGCCAGCAGCTGGGACAGCCCCTACGAGCAGTACTTC. It yields the protein CASSWDSPYEQYF.

The DNA of the CDR3 is TGTGCCAGCAGTAAACTAGCGGACGCCCTCCAAGAGACCCAGTACTTC. This encodes CASSKLADALQETQYF. V usage is TRBV6-6 and J usage is TRBJ2-5, with 8 bases identical to TRBD2. The germline gives CDR1 MNHNY, CDR2 SVGAGI (reference sequence). This CDR3 is 16 amino acids long. The trim removed 5 bases at V and 1 base at J, leaving 9 bases unmatched.

The CDR3 DNA sequence: TGTGCCAGTAGTATTTGGCGCAGGGCCAAAGTTGAAAAACTGTTTTTT. It specifies CASSIWRRAKVEKLFF. This rearrangement joins TRBV19 to TRBJ1-4; perhaps TRBD1 as D (5 bases). Trimming removed 3 bases from V and 7 bases from J, with 18 bases in between. The CDR3 spans 16 residues. Germline V gene data show CDR1 as LNHDA and CDR2 as SQIVND (reference sequence).

For the CDR3, the DNA is TGCGCCAGCAGCACCGGGACATCCTATGGCTACACCTTC. Protein product: CASSTGTSYGYTF. The V gene is TRBV5-1, the J gene TRBJ1-2; TRBD1 might be the D (6 bases). The V gene's germline CDR1 is SGHRS and CDR2 YFSETQ. The V and J ends lost 4 bases and 4 bases respectively, with 11 bases between them. CDR3 length equals 13 residues.

This chain connects TRBV6-5 to TRBJ2-2; TRBD2 is a possible D gene (5 bases). CDR1 is MNHEY, CDR2 SVGAGI, per germline. The V end lost 2 bases, the J end lost 6 bases, and 10 bases lay between the germline ends. This CDR3 region has 14 residues. In DNA form, the CDR3 reads TGTGCCAGCAGTTACGCGCTCGGGGCCGGGGAGCTGTTTTTT. This gives the protein CASSYALGAGELFF.

The V gene is TRBV11-1, the J gene TRBJ2-1; 7 nucleotides line up with TRBD2. V lost 5 bases, J lost 0 bases, and 10 bases stayed unmatched. The V gene's germline CDR1 is SGHAT and CDR2 FQDESV (reference sequence). The CDR3 has 17 amino acids. CDR3 in amino acids: CASSPQRGQSSYNEQFF. In DNA form, the CDR3 reads TGTGCCAGCAGCCCACAGCGGGGCCAAAGCTCCTACAATGAGCAGTTCTTC. The whole variable domain, remainder taken from reference TRBV11-1 and TRBJ2-1, is EAEVAQSPRYKITEKSQAVAFWCDPISGHATLYWYRQILGQGPELLVQFQDESVVDDSQLPKDRFSAERLKGVDSTLKIQPAELGDSAMYLCASSPQRGQSSYNEQFFGPGTRLTVL.

V usage is TRBV30 and J usage is TRBJ2-5; a possible D gene is TRBD2 (6 bases). The tail of the sequence fits TRBJ2-7 better, so the J call may be wrong. Per germline, CDR1 GTSNPN and CDR2 SVGIG (reference sequence). This CDR3 is 13 amino acids long. The CDR3 reads CACQRAAGYEQYF. As DNA, the CDR3 is TGTGCCTGCCAGCGGGCGGCGGGTTACGAGCAGTACTTC.

This clone was seen once. The rearrangement uses TRBV6-1 and TRBJ1-4; no reliable D call. The CDR3 has 13 residues. The V and J ends lost 6 bases and 6 bases respectively, with 11 bases between them. Germline V gives CDR1 MNHNS, CDR2 SASEGT. The CDR3 sequence: CASRWAEYEKLFF. The CDR3 bases are TGTGCCAGCAGATGGGCAGAGTATGAAAAACTGTTTTTT.

This chain connects TRBV11-2 to TRBJ2-7; the D gene is possibly TRBD2 (5 bases). Trimming left V 4 bases short and J 6 bases short, with 7 bases between. This CDR3 is 11 amino acids long. Germline loops: CDR1 SGHAT, CDR2 FQNNGV. CDR3 bases: TGTGCCAGCAGCTCCGGACTCGAGCAGTACTTC. Translated: CASSSGLEQYF.

This clone has a single count. The chain combines TRBV6-5 with TRBJ1-1; D might be TRBD1 (5 bases). Germline V gene data show CDR1 as MNHEY and CDR2 as SVGAGI. Trimming shortened V by 5 bases and J by 2 bases, and 12 bases separated the two germline ends. There are 14 residues in the CDR3. The CDR3 DNA follows: TGTGCCAGCAGTCTGGGCCAGGGAAACACTGAAGCTTTCTTT. Amino acid sequence: CASSLGQGNTEAFF.

As regards this clone: At one end, the junction sequence differs from germline, possibly due to a read error. V and J are TRBV7-7 and TRBJ2-2; weak D call: TRBD2 (7 bases). CDR3 length equals 16 residues. CDR1 is SSHAT and CDR2 is FNYEAQ in the germline V gene (reference sequence). The CDR3 DNA sequence: TGTGCTAGCAGCTTGAACCCGGGGGGCCGAACCGGGGAGCTGTTTTTT. This translates into CASSLNPGGRTGELFF.